This TCR beta chain came from a study of beta chain features in type 1 diabetes. Broader study findings: Patients with type 1 diabetes showed fewer VDJ junction insertions and more deletions. Across all four CD4+ subsets, people with type 1 diabetes showed modestly shorter TCRB CDR3s.

Trimming took 0 bases from V and 5 from J; bases not matched to a gene: 4. This CDR3 has 14 residues. Looked up from germline, CDR1 is SGDLS and CDR2 is YYNGEE. Details on this clone: Its antigen is not identified.

What was sequenced were expressed TCRB transcripts, since all of the isolated RNA had been reverse transcribed. Assay used: immunoSEQ multiplex PCR; TCRdb lists only in-frame clones, some missing. Among some 22,000 clones listed, about three fifths were seen once. Sequenced input: stem cell memory CD4+ T cells from blood. The source is a man in his late teens or twenties with type 1 diabetes. The chain couples TRBV9 to TRBJ2-5, with 7 bases identical to TRBD1. CDR3 amino acids: CASSVDRGRETQYF. The CDR3 bases are TGTGCCAGCAGCGTAGACAGGGGCAGGGAGACCCAGTACTTC.